These 21 T cell receptor beta chains were sequenced from one sample in a study of technical replicates of blood from a handful of donors. Assay used: immunoSEQ multiplex PCR; TCRdb lists only in-frame clones, some missing. The repertoire includes about 56,000 clones, roughly 95% of them detected once, and about 3% sits in the top ten. The material sequenced was PBMCs. The source is a human donor in good health. Some clones in this sample may be carry-over from other donors' samples.

The J gene is TRBJ1-2, the V gene TRBV15; maybe TRBD1 (5 bases). Germline CDR1 LNHNV, CDR2 YYDKDF (reference sequence). V lost 0 bases, J lost 4 bases, and 12 bases lay in between. The CDR3 runs to 15 residues. CDR3 residues: CATSREGEGFYGYTF. The CDR3 DNA follows: TGTGCCACCAGCAGAGAAGGGGAGGGGTTCTATGGCTACACCTTC. Filled out from reference TRBV15 and TRBJ1-2, the complete variable domain reads DAMVIQNPRYQVTQFGKPVTLSCSQTLNHNVMYWYQQKSSQAPKLLFHYYDKDFNNEADTPDNFQSRRPNTSFCFLDIRSPGLGDTAMYLCATSREGEGFYGYTFGSGTRLTVV.

J is TRBJ1-1 and V is TRBV29-1; 10 bases match TRBD1. CDR1 is SQVTM and CDR2 is ANQGSEA in the germline V gene. There are 15 residues in the CDR3. The V and J ends lost 6 bases and 4 bases, in that order; junction bases with no gene match: 11. The CDR3 spells CSVRFRDRGSTEAFF. CDR3 DNA: TGCAGCGTCCGATTCCGGGACAGGGGTTCCACTGAAGCTTTCTTT.

The V call is TRBV5-1, the J call TRBJ2-7, with TRBD1 identical over 10 bases. V gave up 2 bases and J gave up 3 bases; unmatched junction bases: 5. CDR3 length equals 15 residues. Germline V gene sequence: CDR1 SGHRS, CDR2 YFSETQ. The CDR3 spells CASSLGGTGDYEQYF. The CDR3 DNA reads as TGCGCCAGCAGCTTAGGCGGGACAGGGGACTACGAGCAGTACTTC.

This chain uses TRBV19 with TRBJ2-2; 7 bases match TRBD1. This CDR3 contains 15 residues. Germline CDR1 and CDR2: LNHDA and SQIVND (reference sequence). The junction had 5 bases not matched to a gene; V was cut back by 6 bases and J by 1 base. The CDR3 bases are TGTGCCAGTAGCAAGGGACAGCTGAACACCGGGGAGCTGTTTTTT. It yields the protein CASSKGQLNTGELFF. The variable domain in full, completed from reference TRBV19 and TRBJ2-2, reads DGGITQSPKYLFRKEGQNVTLSCEQNLNHDAMYWYRQDPGQGLRLIYYSQIVNDFQKGDIAEGYSVSREKKESFPLTVTSAQKNPTAFYLCASSKGQLNTGELFFGEGSRLTVL.

The genes are TRBV7-3 and TRBJ2-1; 7 nucleotides align to TRBD2. Losses at the gene ends were 2 bases for V and 7 bases for J; bases not matched to a gene: 8. Germline V gives CDR1 SGHTA, CDR2 FQGTGA. The CDR3 runs 15 residues. The DNA of the CDR3 is TGTGCCAGCAGCTTAGGGTCTAGCGGCTTGAATGAGCAGTTCTTC. Its protein is CASSLGSSGLNEQFF.

CDR3 loop: CASSYDSTNTEAFF. Here the CDR3 DNA reads TGTGCCAGCAGTTACGACTCAACGAACACTGAAGCTTTCTTT. The chain recombines TRBV6-6 with TRBJ1-1; no clear D. From germline, CDR1 is MNHNY and CDR2 SVGAGI (reference sequence). Trimming left V 2 bases short and J 1 base short, with 8 bases between. The CDR3 has 14 residues.

This clone was recorded once. The chain couples TRBV9 to TRBJ2-2; 16 bases map to TRBD2. Germline CDR1 is SGDLS and CDR2 is YYNGEE. The CDR3 is 17 amino acids. Trimming took 6 bases from V and 2 from J; bases not matched to a gene: 4. CDR3 amino acids: CASTGTSGGGNTGELFF. The CDR3 DNA sequence: TGTGCCAGCACCGGGACTAGCGGGGGGGGAAACACCGGGGAGCTGTTTTTT.

This chain links TRBV6-5 with TRBJ1-2, with D maybe TRBD1 (6 bases). Trimming left V 6 bases short and J 0 bases short, with 14 bases between. Per the germline V gene, CDR1 is MNHEY and CDR2 is SVGAGI. The CDR3 has 15 residues. In nucleotides, the CDR3 is TGTGCCAGCAGCCCCGGACAGTTAGCTAACTATGGCTACACCTTC. It translates to CASSPGQLANYGYTF.

This chain uses TRBV29-1 with TRBJ2-7; tentative D call: TRBD2 (5 bases). V lost 4 bases, J lost 4 bases, and 11 bases lay in between. The germline V gene encodes CDR1 SQVTM and CDR2 ANQGSEA. CDR3 size: 12 residues. CDR3 DNA: TGCAGCGTTGGGACTCTGAGATACGAGCAGTACTTC. Translating it yields CSVGTLRYEQYF.

CDR3 residues: CASSVGVAGEYNEQFF. The DNA for the CDR3 is TGTGCCAGCAGCGTAGGAGTAGCGGGTGAATACAATGAGCAGTTCTTC. The chain carries TRBV9 and TRBJ2-1; 7 bases fit TRBD2. From germline, CDR1 is SGDLS and CDR2 YYNGEE. This CDR3 contains 16 residues. V shed 0 bases, J shed 4 bases, and the junction held 7 bases outside the gene matches. Combining the CDR3 with reference TRBV9 and TRBJ2-1 gives the whole variable domain DSGVTQTPKHLITATGQRVTLRCSPRSGDLSVYWYQQSLDQGLQFLIQYYNGEERAKGNILERFSAQQFPDLHSELNLSSLELGDSALYFCASSVGVAGEYNEQFFGPGTRLTVL.

The rearrangement joins TRBV30 to TRBJ1-6; weak D call: TRBD1 (6 bases). Germline loops: CDR1 GTSNPN, CDR2 SVGIG (reference sequence). The CDR3 contains 16 residues. V was pared by 1 base and J by 0 bases, with 10 bases between. The CDR3 DNA follows: TGTGCCTGGAGTGAGGGGGAACCCTCCTATAATTCACCCCTCCACTTT. As protein: CAWSEGEPSYNSPLHF.

This chain joins TRBV14 and TRBJ1-1; D is ambiguous. Germline CDR1 reads SGHDN; CDR2 reads FVKESK. The CDR3 sequence is 13 residues long. V was trimmed by 5 bases and J by 1 base, leaving 8 bases between them. The CDR3 protein is CASSSQWNTEAFF. CDR3 DNA: TGTGCCAGCAGCTCCCAATGGAACACTGAAGCTTTCTTT. Filled out from reference TRBV14 and TRBJ1-1, the complete variable domain reads EAGVTQFPSHSVIEKGQTVTLRCDPISGHDNLYWYRRVMGKEIKFLLHFVKESKQDESGMPNNRFLAERTGGTYSTLKVQPAELEDSGVYFCASSSQWNTEAFFGQGTRLTVV.

This clone occurred once. CDR3 protein: CASSRDRNTEAFF. In DNA form, the CDR3 reads TGTGCCAGCAGCCGGGACAGAAACACTGAAGCTTTCTTT. This chain uses TRBV14 with TRBJ1-1, with TRBD1 matching 7 bases. The germline CDR1 and CDR2 sequences are SGHDN and FVKESK. V lost 4 bases to trimming and J lost 2 bases; unmatched junction nucleotides: 1. The CDR3 has 13 residues. Complete variable domain (other parts from reference TRBV14 and TRBJ1-1): EAGVTQFPSHSVIEKGQTVTLRCDPISGHDNLYWYRRVMGKEIKFLLHFVKESKQDESGMPNNRFLAERTGGTYSTLKVQPAELEDSGVYFCASSRDRNTEAFFGQGTRLTVV.

The chain uses TRBV7-6 and TRBJ2-1, with a possible D match to TRBD1 (7 bases). The germline gives CDR1 SGHVS, CDR2 FNYEAQ. Trimming took off 3 bases at V and 4 bases at J, with 13 bases between the two ends. The CDR3 totals 15 residues. CDR3 residues: CASSFSSGGYNEQFF. The CDR3 bases are TGTGCCAGCAGCTTTTCGTCAGGGGGGTACAATGAGCAGTTCTTC.

V usage is TRBV9 and J usage is TRBJ1-3, with TRBD1 as a possible D gene (6 bases). The germline gives CDR1 SGDLS, CDR2 YYNGEE. V lost 0 bases to trimming and J lost 1 base, with 14 bases between them. This CDR3 region has 17 residues. Here the CDR3 DNA reads TGTGCCAGCAGCGTAGGGCCAGGGGCTGATTCTGGAAACACCATATATTTT. Protein: CASSVGPGADSGNTIYF.

The CDR3 region is CASSLRANTEAFF. CDR3 coding DNA: TGTGCCAGCAGCCTCAGGGCGAACACTGAAGCTTTCTTT. The gene calls are TRBV5-4 and TRBJ1-1, with a tentative D call TRBD1 (5 bases). V gave up 4 bases and J gave up 1 base, with 8 bases separating them. Looked up from germline, CDR1 is SGHNT and CDR2 is YYREEE (reference sequence). The CDR3 loop spans 13 amino acids.

The chain's CDR3 is CASSPSTQGWGEQYF. The CDR3 DNA sequence: TGTGCCAGCAGCCCATCGACACAGGGCTGGGGTGAGCAGTACTTC. The chain links TRBV7-9 to TRBJ2-7; the D gene is possibly TRBD1 (6 bases). The CDR3 extends over 15 amino acids. Trimming left V 5 bases short and J 7 bases short, with 21 bases between. Germline assignment: CDR1 SEHNR and CDR2 FQNEAQ (reference sequence).

This chain joins TRBV13 and TRBJ2-3, with 11 bases aligning to TRBD2. V dropped 6 bases and J dropped 2; count of bases not matched to a gene: 13. The CDR3 has 18 residues. CDR1 PRHDT and CDR2 FYEKMQ come from the germline V gene (reference sequence). Here the CDR3 DNA reads TGTGCCAGCAGACACATGCTGGCTAGCGGGGGGCCCACAGATACGCAGTATTTT. As protein: CASRHMLASGGPTDTQYF.

The V gene is TRBV4-2, the J gene TRBJ2-1, with D maybe TRBD2 (6 bases). Deletions cut 4 bases from V and 8 bases from J, with 21 bases between. Germline lookup yields CDR1 LGHNA and CDR2 YNFKEQ. The CDR3 spans 16 residues. CDR3 amino acids: CASSPSTREFLHEQFF. CDR3 in DNA: TGTGCCAGCAGCCCCTCAACACGGGAGTTTTTGCATGAGCAGTTCTTC.

The chain has TRBV6-5 and TRBJ1-3; D is ambiguous. V was trimmed by 5 bases and J by 1 base, leaving 9 bases between them. Germline V lookup: CDR1 MNHEY, CDR2 SVGAGI. This CDR3 is 14 amino acids long. CDR3 sequence (DNA): TGTGCCAGCAGTCGACTTAGATCTGGAAACACCATATATTTT. It codes for CASSRLRSGNTIYF.

This clone came up once. This sample includes further DNA sequences coding for the same CDR3. The genes are TRBV6-5 and TRBJ1-1, with D maybe TRBD1 (6 bases). The CDR3 sequence is 14 residues long. Germline V lookup: CDR1 MNHEY, CDR2 SVGAGI. The ends were cut back, 6 bases at V and 0 bases at J, with 11 bases in the middle. The CDR3 DNA is TGTGCCAGCAGCTTGACAGGAATGAACACTGAAGCTTTCTTT. As protein: CASSLTGMNTEAFF.